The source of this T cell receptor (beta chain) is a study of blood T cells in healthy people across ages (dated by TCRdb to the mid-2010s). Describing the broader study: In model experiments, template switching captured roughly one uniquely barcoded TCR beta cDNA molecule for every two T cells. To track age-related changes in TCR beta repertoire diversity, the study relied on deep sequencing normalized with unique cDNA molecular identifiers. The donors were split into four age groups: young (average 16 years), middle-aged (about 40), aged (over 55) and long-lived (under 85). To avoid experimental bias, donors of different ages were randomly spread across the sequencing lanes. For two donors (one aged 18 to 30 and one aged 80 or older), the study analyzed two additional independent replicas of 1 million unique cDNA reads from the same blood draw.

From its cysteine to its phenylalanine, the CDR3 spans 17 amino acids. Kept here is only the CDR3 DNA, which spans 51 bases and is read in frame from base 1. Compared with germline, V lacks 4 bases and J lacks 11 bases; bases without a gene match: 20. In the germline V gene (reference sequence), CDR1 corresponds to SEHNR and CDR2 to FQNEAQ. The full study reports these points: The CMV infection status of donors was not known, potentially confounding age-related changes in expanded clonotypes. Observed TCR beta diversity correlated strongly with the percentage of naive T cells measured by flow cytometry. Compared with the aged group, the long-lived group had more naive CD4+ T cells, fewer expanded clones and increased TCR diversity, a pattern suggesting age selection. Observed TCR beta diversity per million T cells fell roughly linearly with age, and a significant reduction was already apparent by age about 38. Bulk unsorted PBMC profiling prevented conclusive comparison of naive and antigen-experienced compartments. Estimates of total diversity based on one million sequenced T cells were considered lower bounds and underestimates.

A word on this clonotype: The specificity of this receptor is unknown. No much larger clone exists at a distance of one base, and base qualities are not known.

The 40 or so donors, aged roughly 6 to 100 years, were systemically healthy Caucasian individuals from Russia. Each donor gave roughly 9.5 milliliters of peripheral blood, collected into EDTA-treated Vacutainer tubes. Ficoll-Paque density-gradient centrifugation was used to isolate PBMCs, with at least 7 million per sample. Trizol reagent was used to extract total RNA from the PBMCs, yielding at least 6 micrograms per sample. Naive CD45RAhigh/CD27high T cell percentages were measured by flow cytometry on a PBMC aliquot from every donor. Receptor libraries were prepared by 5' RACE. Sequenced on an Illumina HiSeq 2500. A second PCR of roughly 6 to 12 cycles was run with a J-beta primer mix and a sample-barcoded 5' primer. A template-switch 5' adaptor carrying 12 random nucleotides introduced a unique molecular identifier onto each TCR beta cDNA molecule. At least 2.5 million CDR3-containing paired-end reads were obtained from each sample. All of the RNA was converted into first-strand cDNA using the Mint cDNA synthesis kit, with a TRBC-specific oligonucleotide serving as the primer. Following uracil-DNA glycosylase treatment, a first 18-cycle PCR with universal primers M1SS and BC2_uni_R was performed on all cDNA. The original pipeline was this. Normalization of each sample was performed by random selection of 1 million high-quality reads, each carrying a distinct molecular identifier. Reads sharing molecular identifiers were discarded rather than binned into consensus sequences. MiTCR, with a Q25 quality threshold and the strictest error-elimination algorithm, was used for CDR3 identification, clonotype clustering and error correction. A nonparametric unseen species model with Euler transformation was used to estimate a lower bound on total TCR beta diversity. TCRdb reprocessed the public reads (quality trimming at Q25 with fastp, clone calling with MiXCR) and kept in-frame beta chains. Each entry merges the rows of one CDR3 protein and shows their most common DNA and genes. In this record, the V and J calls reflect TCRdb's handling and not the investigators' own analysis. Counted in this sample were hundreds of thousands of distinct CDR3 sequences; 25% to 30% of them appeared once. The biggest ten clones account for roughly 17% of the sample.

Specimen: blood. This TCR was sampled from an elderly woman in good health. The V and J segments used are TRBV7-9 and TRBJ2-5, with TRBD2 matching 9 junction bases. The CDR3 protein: CASSSFQGTSRGEEQYF. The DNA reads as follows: TGTGCCAGCAGCTCATTTCAGGGGACTAGCAGGGGGGAAGAGCAGTACTTC.